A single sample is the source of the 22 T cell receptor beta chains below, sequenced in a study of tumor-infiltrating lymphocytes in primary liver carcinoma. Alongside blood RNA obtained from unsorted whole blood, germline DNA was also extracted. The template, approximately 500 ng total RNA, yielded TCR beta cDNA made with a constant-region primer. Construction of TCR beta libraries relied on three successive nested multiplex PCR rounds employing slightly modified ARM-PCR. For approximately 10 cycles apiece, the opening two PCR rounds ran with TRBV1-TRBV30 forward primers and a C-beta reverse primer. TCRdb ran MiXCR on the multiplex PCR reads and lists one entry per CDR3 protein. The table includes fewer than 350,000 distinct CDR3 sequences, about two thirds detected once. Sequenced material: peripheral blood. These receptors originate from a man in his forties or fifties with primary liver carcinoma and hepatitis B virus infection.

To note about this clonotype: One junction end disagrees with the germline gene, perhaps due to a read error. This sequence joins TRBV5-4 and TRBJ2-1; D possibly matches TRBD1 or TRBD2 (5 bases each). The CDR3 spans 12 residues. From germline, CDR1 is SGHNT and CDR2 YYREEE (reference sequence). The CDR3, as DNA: TGTGCCAGCAACCCAAGAACCGGGACCCAGTCCTTC. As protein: CASNPRTGTQSF.

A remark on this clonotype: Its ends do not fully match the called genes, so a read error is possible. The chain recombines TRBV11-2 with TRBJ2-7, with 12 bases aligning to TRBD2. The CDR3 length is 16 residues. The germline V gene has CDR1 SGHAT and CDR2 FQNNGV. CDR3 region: CASNSLTSGRAHEQHF. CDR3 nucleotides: TGTGCCAGCAACTCATTGACTAGCGGGAGAGCCCACGAGCAGCACTTC.

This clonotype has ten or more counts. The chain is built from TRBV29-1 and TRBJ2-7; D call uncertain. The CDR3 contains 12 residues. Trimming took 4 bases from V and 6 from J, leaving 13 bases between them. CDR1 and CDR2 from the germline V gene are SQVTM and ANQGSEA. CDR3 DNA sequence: TGCAGCGTTGCAATCACGGACGCCGAGCAGTACTTC. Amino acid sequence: CSVAITDAEQYF.

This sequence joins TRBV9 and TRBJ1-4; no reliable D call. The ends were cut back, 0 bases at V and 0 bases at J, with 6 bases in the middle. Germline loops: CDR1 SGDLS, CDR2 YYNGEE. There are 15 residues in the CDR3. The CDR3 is CASSVDRATNEKLFF. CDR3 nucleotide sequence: TGTGCCAGCAGCGTAGACCGGGCAACTAATGAAAAACTGTTTTTT.

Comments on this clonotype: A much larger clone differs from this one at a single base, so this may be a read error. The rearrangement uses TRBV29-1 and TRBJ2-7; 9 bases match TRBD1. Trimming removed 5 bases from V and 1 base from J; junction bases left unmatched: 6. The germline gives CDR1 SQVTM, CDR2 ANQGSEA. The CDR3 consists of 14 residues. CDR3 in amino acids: CSVKVGTGSYEQYF. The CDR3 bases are TGCAGCGTTAAAGTCGGGACAGGGTCCTACGAGCAGTACTTC.

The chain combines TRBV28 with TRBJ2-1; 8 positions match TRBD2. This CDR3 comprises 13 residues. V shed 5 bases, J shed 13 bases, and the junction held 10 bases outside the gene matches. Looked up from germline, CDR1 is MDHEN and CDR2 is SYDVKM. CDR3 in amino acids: CASSPLAGHLQFF. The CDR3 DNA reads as TGTGCCAGCAGTCCTTTAGCGGGGCACCTACAGTTCTTC.

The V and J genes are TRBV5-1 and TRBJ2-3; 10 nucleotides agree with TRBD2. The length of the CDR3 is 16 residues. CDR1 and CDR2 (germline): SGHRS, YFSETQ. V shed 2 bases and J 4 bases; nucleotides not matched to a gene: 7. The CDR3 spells CASSLGTSERPDTQYF. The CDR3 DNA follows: TGCGCCAGCAGCTTAGGGACTAGCGAGAGACCAGATACGCAGTATTTT.

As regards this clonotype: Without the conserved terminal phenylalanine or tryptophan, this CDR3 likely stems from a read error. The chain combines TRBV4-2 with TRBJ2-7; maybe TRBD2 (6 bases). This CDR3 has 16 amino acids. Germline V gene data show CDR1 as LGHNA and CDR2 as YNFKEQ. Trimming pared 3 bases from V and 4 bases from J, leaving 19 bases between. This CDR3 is CASSQARENPVYEQYY. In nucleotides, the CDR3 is TGTGCCAGCAGCCAGGCCCGGGAGAACCCCGTTTACGAGCAGTACTAT.

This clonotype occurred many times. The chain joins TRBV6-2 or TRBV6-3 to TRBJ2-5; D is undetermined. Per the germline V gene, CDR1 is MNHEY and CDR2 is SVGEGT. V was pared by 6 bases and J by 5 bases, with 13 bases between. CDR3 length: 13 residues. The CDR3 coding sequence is TGTGCCAGCAGCCTGATGGAGAGGGAGACCCAGTACTTC. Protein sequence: CASSLMERETQYF.

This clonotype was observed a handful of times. The CDR3 DNA reads as TGCGCCAGCAGCATCGGACAGGGGAACACTGAAGCTTTCTTT. Protein: CASSIGQGNTEAFF. The genes are TRBV5-1 and TRBJ1-1; TRBD1 matches at 8 bases. Germline V CDR1 and CDR2: SGHRS, YFSETQ. CDR3 length: 14 amino acids. V dropped 4 bases and J dropped 1; count of bases not matched to a gene: 3. The full variable domain, its missing parts supplied by reference TRBV5-1 and TRBJ1-1, is KAGVTQTPRYLIKTRGQQVTLSCSPISGHRSVSWYQQTPGQGLQFLFEYFSETQRNKGNFPGRFSGRQFSNSRSEMNVSTLELGDSALYLCASSIGQGNTEAFFGQGTRLTVV.

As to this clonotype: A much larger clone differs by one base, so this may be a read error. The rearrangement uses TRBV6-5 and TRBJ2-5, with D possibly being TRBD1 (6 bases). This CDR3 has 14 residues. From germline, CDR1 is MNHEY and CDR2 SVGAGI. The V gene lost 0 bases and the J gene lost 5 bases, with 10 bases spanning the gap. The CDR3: CASSYSQGWETQYF. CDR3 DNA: TGTGCCAGCAGTTACTCACAGGGATGGGAGACCCAGTACTTC.

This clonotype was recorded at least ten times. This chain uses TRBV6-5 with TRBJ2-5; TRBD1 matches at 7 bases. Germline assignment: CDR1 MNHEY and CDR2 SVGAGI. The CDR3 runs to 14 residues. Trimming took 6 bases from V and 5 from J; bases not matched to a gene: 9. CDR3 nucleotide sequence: TGTGCCAGCAGAGGGGGCGCAGTTGGGGAGACCCAGTACTTC. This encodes CASRGGAVGETQYF.

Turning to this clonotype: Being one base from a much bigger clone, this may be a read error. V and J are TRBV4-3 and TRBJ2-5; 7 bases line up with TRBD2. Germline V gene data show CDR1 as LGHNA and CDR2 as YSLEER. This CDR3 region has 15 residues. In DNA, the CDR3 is TGTGCCAGCAGTCAGACTAGCTGGGCTTCTGGGACCCAGTACTTC. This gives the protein CASSQTSWASGTQYF.

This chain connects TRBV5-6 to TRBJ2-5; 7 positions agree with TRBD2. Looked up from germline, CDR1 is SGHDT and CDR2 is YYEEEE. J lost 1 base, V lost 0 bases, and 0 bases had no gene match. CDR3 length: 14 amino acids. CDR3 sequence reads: CASSLGTSQETQYF. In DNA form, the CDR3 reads TGTGCCAGCAGCTTGGGGACTAGCCAAGAGACCCAGTACTTC.

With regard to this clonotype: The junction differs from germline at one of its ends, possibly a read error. CDR3 in amino acids: CASRQGDRSYGYTF. CDR3 DNA sequence: TGCGCCAGCCGCCAAGGGGACAGGAGCTATGGCTACACCTTC. This rearrangement joins TRBV4-1 to TRBJ1-2, with TRBD1 matching over 8 bases. The germline CDR1 and CDR2 sequences are MGHRA and YSYEKL. This CDR3 region has 14 residues.

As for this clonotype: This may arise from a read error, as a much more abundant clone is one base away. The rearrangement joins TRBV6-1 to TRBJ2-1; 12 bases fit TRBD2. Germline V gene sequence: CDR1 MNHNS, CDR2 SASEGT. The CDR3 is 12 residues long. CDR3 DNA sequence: TGTGCCAGCAGTCAGACGAGACTAGCGGGGGAGTTC. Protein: CASSQTRLAGEF.

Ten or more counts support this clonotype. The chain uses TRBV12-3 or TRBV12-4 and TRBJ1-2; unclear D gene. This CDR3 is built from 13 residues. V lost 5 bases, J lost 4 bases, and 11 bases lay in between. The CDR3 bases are TGTGCCAGCAGTCCCCCAGTGGGCTATGGCTACACCTTC. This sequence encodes CASSPPVGYGYTF.

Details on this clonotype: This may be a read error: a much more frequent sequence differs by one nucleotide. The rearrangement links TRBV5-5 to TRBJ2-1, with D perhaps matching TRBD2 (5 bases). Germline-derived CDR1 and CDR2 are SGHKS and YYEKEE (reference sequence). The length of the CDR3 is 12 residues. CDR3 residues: CANSRERAEQFF. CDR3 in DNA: TGTGCCAACAGCCGGGAAAGGGCAGAGCAGTTCTTC.

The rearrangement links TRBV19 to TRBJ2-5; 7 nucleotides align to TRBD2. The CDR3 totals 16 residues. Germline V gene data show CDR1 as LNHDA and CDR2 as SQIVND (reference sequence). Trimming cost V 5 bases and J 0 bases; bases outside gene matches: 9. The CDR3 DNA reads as TGTGCCAGTAGTTCGTCTAGCGGTTTATACCAAGAGACCCAGTACTTC. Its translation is CASSSSSGLYQETQYF.

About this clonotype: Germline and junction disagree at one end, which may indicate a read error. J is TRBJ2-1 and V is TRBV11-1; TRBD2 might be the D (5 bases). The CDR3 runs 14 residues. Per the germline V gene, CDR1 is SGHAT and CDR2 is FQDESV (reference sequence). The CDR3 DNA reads TGTACCAGCAGCCGAAGCGGTGGCCGGAATGAGCTGTTCTTC. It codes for CTSSRSGGRNELFF.

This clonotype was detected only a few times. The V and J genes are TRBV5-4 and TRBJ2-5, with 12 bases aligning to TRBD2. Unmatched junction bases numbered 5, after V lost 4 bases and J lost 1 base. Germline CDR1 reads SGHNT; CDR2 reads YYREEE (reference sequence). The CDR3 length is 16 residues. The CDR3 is CASSVGLAGLQETQYF. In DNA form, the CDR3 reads TGTGCCAGCAGCGTCGGACTAGCGGGGCTCCAAGAGACCCAGTACTTC.

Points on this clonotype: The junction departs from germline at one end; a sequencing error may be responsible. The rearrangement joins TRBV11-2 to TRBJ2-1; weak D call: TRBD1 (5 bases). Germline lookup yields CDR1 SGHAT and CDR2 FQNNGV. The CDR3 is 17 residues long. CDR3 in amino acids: CASGFHQGISSYNEQFF. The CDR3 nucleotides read TGTGCCAGCGGCTTCCATCAGGGCATCAGCTCCTACAATGAGCAATTCTTC. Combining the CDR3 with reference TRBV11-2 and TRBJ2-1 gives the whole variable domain EAGVAQSPRYKIIEKRQSVAFWCNPISGHATLYWYQQILGQGPKLLIQFQNNGVVDDSQLPKDRFSAERLKGVDSTLKIQPAKLEDSAVYLCASGFHQGISSYNEQFFGPGTRLTVL.